This passage covers 16 T cell receptor beta chains from one sample sequenced in a study of T cell responses to AZD1222 COVID-19 vaccine. The table came from immunoSEQ multiplex PCR; TCRdb's copy has only in-frame clones and leaves some out. The sample shows some 100,000 clones, roughly 88% of them seen only once. The sequencing here drew on peripheral blood, taken on day 0 of MenACWY control vaccination. The receptors were sampled from an adult in good health.

The chain joins TRBV19 to TRBJ2-7; D perhaps matches TRBD1 (6 bases). V lost 8 bases and J lost 3, with 14 bases in between. This CDR3 spans 13 amino acids. Germline V lookup: CDR1 LNHDA, CDR2 SQIVND (reference sequence). The CDR3 here is CASQQGADYEQYF. In DNA, the CDR3 is TGTGCCAGTCAACAGGGTGCGGACTACGAGCAGTACTTC.

J is TRBJ2-7 and V is TRBV5-6, with 8 positions matching TRBD2. From germline, CDR1 is SGHDT and CDR2 YYEEEE. CDR3 length equals 15 residues. V trimming: 4 bases; J trimming: 4 bases; junction bases outside the gene matches: 10. The CDR3 sequence: CASSPPGGRGYEQYF. Here the CDR3 DNA reads TGTGCCAGCAGCCCCCCGGGGGGGAGGGGGTACGAGCAGTACTTC.

V is TRBV27 and J is TRBJ2-1; D might be TRBD1 (7 bases). Trimming took off 5 bases at V and 6 bases at J, with 17 bases between the two ends. The length of the CDR3 is 15 residues. The germline CDR1 and CDR2 sequences are MNHEY and SMNVEV (reference sequence). CDR3 in DNA: TGTGCCAGCAGTCCCCACCCAGGGGGAGGCAATGAGCAGTTCTTC. Its protein product is CASSPHPGGGNEQFF.

The V call is TRBV3-1 (or the pseudogene TRBV3-2), the J call TRBJ2-3, with D perhaps matching TRBD2 (5 bases). CDR3 size: 15 residues. V lost 7 bases and J lost 2, with 16 bases in between. Looked up from germline, CDR1 is LGHDT and CDR2 is YNNKEL (reference sequence). CDR3 sequence reads: CASTETRTPTDTQYF. The CDR3 DNA reads as TGTGCCAGCACGGAGACTCGGACTCCCACAGATACGCAGTATTTT.

The V and J genes are TRBV11-3 and TRBJ2-3; 8 bases align to TRBD1. The V gene end was trimmed by 5 bases and the J gene end by 4 bases; junction bases not matched to a gene: 5. The CDR3 contains 14 residues. Per the germline V gene, CDR1 is SGHNT and CDR2 is YENEEA. Written as DNA, the CDR3 is TGTGCCAGCAGCGCGGGACAGGCAGCAGATACGCAGTATTTT. As protein: CASSAGQAADTQYF.

The V and J genes are TRBV6-2 or TRBV6-3 and TRBJ2-3, with D maybe TRBD1 (7 bases). Per the germline V gene, CDR1 is MNHEY and CDR2 is SVGEGT. Trimming removed 6 bases from V and 2 bases from J, with 18 bases in between. CDR3 length equals 16 residues. CDR3 loop: CASSPRGGTDTDTQYF. CDR3 in DNA: TGTGCCAGCAGCCCCCGTGGCGGGACAGACACAGATACGCAGTATTTT.

The chain carries TRBV5-6 and TRBJ1-1; no reliable D call. With 0 bases removed from V and 2 bases from J, the gap between germline ends came to 8 bases. This CDR3 has 14 residues. CDR1 is SGHDT and CDR2 is YYEEEE in the germline V gene. This CDR3 is CASSLGVANTEAFF. The CDR3 DNA sequence: TGTGCCAGCAGCTTGGGAGTGGCAAACACTGAAGCTTTCTTT.

This clone was seen only a few times. The chain employs TRBV4-2 and TRBJ2-1, with D perhaps TRBD2 (6 bases). The CDR3 covers 16 residues. V lost 0 bases and J lost 0, with 9 bases in between. Per the germline V gene, CDR1 is LGHNA and CDR2 is YNFKEQ. Here the CDR3 reads CASSQDLGGSYNEQFF. The CDR3 DNA sequence: TGTGCCAGCAGCCAAGATCTCGGGGGCTCCTACAATGAGCAGTTCTTC.

V is TRBV28 and J is TRBJ2-7; TRBD1 agrees at 10 bases. This CDR3 is built from 15 residues. Germline V gene data show CDR1 as MDHEN and CDR2 as SYDVKM. J lost 6 bases, V lost 6 bases, and 11 bases had no gene match. CDR3 coding DNA: TGTGCCAGCAGCTTCGGGACAGGGGCCTACTTCGAGCAGTACTTC. Residues: CASSFGTGAYFEQYF.

The J gene is TRBJ1-1, the V gene TRBV5-1; no clear D. The CDR3 consists of 17 residues. Trimming left V 0 bases short and J 4 bases short, with 19 bases between. Germline V gives CDR1 SGHRS, CDR2 YFSETQ. Written as DNA, the CDR3 is TGCGCCAGCAGCTTGGATCCCTCCGAGGAAGGCGGCACTGAAGCTTTCTTT. Amino acid sequence: CASSLDPSEEGGTEAFF.

The rearrangement uses TRBV6-2 or TRBV6-3 and TRBJ2-7, with D perhaps TRBD1 (6 bases). CDR3 length: 13 amino acids. Per the germline V gene, CDR1 is MNHEY and CDR2 is SVGEGT. V dropped 7 bases and J dropped 2 bases, with 12 bases sitting between them. The CDR3 bases are TGTGCCAGCACCCCGGGACATACCTACGAGCAGTACTTC. Translated, it gives CASTPGHTYEQYF.

This chain links TRBV7-9 with TRBJ2-5, with TRBD2 as a possible D gene (5 bases). Trimming stripped 5 bases from V and 5 bases from J, with 18 bases between. The CDR3 consists of 15 residues. The germline V gene encodes CDR1 SEHNR and CDR2 FQNEAQ (reference sequence). The CDR3 nucleotides read TGTGCCAGCAGCCCGAGGGTAGGACTCGGGGAGACCCAGTACTTC. Translating gives CASSPRVGLGETQYF.

The chain is built from TRBV27 and TRBJ2-7; the D is unclear. Germline assignment: CDR1 MNHEY and CDR2 SMNVEV (reference sequence). Trimming shortened V by 5 bases and J by 2 bases, and 10 bases separated the two germline ends. The CDR3 spans 13 residues. CDR3: CASSLGKAYEQYF. The CDR3 nucleotides read TGTGCCAGCAGTCTAGGGAAGGCCTACGAGCAGTACTTC.

The chain carries TRBV20-1 and TRBJ1-2; tentatively, D is TRBD1 (6 bases). With 7 bases removed from V and 7 bases from J, the gap between germline ends came to 13 bases. Looked up from germline, CDR1 is DFQATT and CDR2 is SNEGSKA (reference sequence). The CDR3 runs to 11 residues. The CDR3 DNA follows: TGCAGTGTAGGGGGAATCAGTGGCTACACCTTC. Its translation: CSVGGISGYTF.

The CDR3 nucleotides are TGTGCCAGATTTACCTACTCGGCTAACATTTCACCCCTCCACTTT. The encoded protein is CARFTYSANISPLHF. V is TRBV6-5 and J is TRBJ1-6; D remains ambiguous. The CDR3 sequence is 15 residues long. V was trimmed by 9 bases and J by 9 bases, leaving 21 bases between them. Germline values: CDR1 MNHEY, CDR2 SVGAGI.

The V and J genes are TRBV7-2 and TRBJ1-6; 7 nucleotides line up with TRBD1. The CDR3 runs to 14 residues. The trim removed 3 bases at V and 14 bases at J, leaving 10 bases unmatched. Germline assignment: CDR1 SGHTA and CDR2 FQGNSA. CDR3 coding DNA: TGTGCCAGCAGCTTTCAGACAGGGCCCGGTACCCTCCACTTT. This gives the protein CASSFQTGPGTLHF.